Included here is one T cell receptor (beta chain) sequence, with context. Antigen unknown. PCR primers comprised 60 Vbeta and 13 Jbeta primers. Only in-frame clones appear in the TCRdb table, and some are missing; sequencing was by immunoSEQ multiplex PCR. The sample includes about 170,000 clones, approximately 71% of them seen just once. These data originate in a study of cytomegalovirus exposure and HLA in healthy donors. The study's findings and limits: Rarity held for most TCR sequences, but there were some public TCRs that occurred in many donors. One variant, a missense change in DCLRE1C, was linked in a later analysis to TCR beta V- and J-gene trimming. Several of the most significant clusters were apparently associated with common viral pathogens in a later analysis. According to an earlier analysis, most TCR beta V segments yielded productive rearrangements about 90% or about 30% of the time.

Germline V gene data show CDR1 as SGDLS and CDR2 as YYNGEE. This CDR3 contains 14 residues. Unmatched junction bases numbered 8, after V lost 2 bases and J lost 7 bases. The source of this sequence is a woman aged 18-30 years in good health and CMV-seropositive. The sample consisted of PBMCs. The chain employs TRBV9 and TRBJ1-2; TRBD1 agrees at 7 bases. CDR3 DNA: TGTGCCAGCAGCGTTGGGACAGCCGCTGGTGGCTACACCTTC. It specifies CASSVGTAAGGYTF. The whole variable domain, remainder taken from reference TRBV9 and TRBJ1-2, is DSGVTQTPKHLITATGQRVTLRCSPRSGDLSVYWYQQSLDQGLQFLIQYYNGEERAKGNILERFSAQQFPDLHSELNLSSLELGDSALYFCASSVGTAAGGYTFGSGTRLTVV.